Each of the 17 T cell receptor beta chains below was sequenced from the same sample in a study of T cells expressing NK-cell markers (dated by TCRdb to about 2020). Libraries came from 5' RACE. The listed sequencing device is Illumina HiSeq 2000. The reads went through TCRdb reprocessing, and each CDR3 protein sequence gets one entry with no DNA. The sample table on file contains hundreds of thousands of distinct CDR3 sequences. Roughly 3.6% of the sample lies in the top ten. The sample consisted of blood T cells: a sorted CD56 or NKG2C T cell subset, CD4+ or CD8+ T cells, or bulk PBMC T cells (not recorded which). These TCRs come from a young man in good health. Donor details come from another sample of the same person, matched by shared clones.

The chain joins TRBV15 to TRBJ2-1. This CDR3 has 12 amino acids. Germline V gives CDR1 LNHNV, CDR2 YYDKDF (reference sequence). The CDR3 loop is CATSRDQRLQFF.

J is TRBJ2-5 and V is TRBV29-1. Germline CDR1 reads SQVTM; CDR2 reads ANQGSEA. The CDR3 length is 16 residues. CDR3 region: CSVDGVVGGYQETQYF.

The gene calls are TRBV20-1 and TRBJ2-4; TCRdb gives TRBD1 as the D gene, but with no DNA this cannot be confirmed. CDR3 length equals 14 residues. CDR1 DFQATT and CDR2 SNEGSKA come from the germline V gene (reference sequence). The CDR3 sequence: CSARDRVLGNIQYF.

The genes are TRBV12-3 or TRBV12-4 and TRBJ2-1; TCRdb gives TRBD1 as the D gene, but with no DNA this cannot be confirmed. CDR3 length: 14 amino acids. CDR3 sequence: CASSGDSSYNEQFF.

CDR3 loop: CASRTIAGSTYEQYF. The chain recombines TRBV6-1 with TRBJ2-7; TCRdb selects TRBD2, and the lack of DNA leaves this call unchecked. The germline V gene has CDR1 MNHNS and CDR2 SASEGT. There are 15 residues in the CDR3.

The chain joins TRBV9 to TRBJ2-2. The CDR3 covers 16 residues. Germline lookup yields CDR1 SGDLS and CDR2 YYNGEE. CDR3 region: CASMVGLFPCTGELFF.

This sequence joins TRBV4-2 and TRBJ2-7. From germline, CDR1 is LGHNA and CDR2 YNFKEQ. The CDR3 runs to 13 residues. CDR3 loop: CASRAKGSTGQYF.

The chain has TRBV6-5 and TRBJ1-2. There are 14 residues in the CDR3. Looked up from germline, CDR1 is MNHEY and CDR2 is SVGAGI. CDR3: CASSYSTPNYGYTF.

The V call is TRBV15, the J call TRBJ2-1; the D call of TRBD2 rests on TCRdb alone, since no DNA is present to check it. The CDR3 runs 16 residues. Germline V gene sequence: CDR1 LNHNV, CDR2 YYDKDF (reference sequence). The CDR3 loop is CATSSTSGRGVSEQFF.

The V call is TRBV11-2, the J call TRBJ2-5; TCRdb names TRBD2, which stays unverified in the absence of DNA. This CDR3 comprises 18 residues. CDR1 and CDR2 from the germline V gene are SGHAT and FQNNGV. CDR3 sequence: CASSLGEFWSGIGETQYF. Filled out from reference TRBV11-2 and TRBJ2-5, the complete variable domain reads EAGVAQSPRYKIIEKRQSVAFWCNPISGHATLYWYQQILGQGPKLLIQFQNNGVVDDSQLPKDRFSAERLKGVDSTLKIQPAKLEDSAVYLCASSLGEFWSGIGETQYFGPGTRLLVL.

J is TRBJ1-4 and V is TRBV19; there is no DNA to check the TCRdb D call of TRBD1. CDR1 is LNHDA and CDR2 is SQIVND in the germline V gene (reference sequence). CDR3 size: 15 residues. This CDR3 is CASSDPGRQNEKLFF.

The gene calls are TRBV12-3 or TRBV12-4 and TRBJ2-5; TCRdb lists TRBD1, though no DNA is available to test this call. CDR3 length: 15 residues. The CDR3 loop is CASSPPGQGGETQYF.

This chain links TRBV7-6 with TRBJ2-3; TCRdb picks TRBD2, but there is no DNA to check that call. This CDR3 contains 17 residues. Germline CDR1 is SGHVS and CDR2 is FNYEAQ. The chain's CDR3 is CASSSQTSGRIEDTQYF. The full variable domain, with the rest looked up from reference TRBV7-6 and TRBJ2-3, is GAGVSQSPRYKVTKRGQDVALRCDPISGHVSLYWYRQALGQGPEFLTYFNYEAQQDKSGLPNDRFSAERPEGSISTLTIQRTEQRDSAMYRCASSSQTSGRIEDTQYFGPGTRLTVL.

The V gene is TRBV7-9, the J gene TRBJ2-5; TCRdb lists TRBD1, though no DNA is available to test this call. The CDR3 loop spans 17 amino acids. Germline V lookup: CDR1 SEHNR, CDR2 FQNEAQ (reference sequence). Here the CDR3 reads CASSFSFGTGLQETQYF. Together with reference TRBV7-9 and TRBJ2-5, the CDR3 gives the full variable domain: DTGVSQNPRHKITKRGQNVTFRCDPISEHNRLYWYRQTLGQGPEFLTYFQNEAQLEKSRLLSDRFSAERPKGSFSTLEIQRTEQGDSAMYLCASSFSFGTGLQETQYFGPGTRLLVL.

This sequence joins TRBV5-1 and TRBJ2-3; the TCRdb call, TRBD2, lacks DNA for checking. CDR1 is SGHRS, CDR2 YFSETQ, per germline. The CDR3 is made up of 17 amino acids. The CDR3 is CASSLYLAGGSTDTQYF.

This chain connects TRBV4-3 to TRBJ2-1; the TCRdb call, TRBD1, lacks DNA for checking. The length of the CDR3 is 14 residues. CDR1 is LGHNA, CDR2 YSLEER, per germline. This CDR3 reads CASALNRGGNEQFF.

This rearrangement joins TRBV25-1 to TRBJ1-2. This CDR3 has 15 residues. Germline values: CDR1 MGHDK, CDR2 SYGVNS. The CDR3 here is CASSQRAAHSYGYTF.